This passage covers 4 T cell receptor beta chains from one sample sequenced in a study of control samples from healthy donors and cancer patients (dated by TCRdb to 2018 to 2020). Library preparation used the immunoSEQ multiplex PCR assay. This immuneACCESS table, as held by TCRdb, lists in-frame sequences with V and J called but not all clones. Of the missing ones, under half trace to an unresolved V gene in checked studies; the others have no known cause. Here the sample has 75,000 to 100,000 clones; roughly 92% occur a single time. Of the sample, about 3% falls within the top ten clones. Material: blood. The receptor set was obtained from a human donor in good health. The donor label of this sample is uncertain.

Here the CDR3 reads CASSSGTGYHEQFF. The CDR3 coding sequence is TGTGCCAGCAGCTCCGGGACAGGGTACCATGAGCAGTTCTTC. V and J are TRBV11-3 and TRBJ2-1; 9 bases map to TRBD1. V trimming: 4 bases; J trimming: 8 bases; junction bases outside the gene matches: 6. Germline CDR1 and CDR2: SGHNT and YENEEA. The CDR3 contains 14 residues.

This chain connects TRBV24-1 to TRBJ1-2; D call uncertain. Germline assignment: CDR1 KGHDR and CDR2 SFDVKD. Trimming left V 5 bases short and J 4 bases short, with 10 bases between. This CDR3 spans 13 amino acids. CDR3 sequence reads: CATSVREGYGYTF. The CDR3 DNA reads as TGTGCCACCAGTGTACGGGAAGGCTATGGCTACACCTTC.

This rearrangement joins TRBV6-6 to TRBJ1-4; a possible D gene is TRBD1 (6 bases). Per germline, CDR1 MNHNY and CDR2 SVGAGI (reference sequence). With 7 bases removed from V and 8 bases from J, the gap between germline ends came to 14 bases. This CDR3 is 13 amino acids long. CDR3: CASTRETGEKLFF. The CDR3, as DNA: TGTGCCAGCACCAGGGAAACAGGGGAAAAACTGTTTTTT.

This rearrangement joins TRBV5-4 to TRBJ2-1; unclear D gene. Germline V lookup: CDR1 SGHNT, CDR2 YYREEE (reference sequence). Trimming shortened V by 4 bases and J by 3 bases, and 14 bases separated the two germline ends. CDR3 length equals 15 residues. CDR3 region: CASSQAASGYNEQFF. The CDR3 region has the DNA TGTGCCAGCAGCCAAGCAGCGAGTGGCTACAATGAGCAGTTCTTC. The full variable domain, with the rest looked up from reference TRBV5-4 and TRBJ2-1, is ETGVTQSPTHLIKTRGQQVTLRCSSQSGHNTVSWYQQALGQGPQFIFQYYREEENGRGNFPPRFSGLQFPNYSSELNVNALELDDSALYLCASSQAASGYNEQFFGPGTRLTVL.